Below are 15 T cell receptor beta chains sequenced from a single sample in a study of T cells after yellow fever vaccination. MiXCR was run by TCRdb on the 5' RACE reads, yielding one entry per CDR3 protein. The top ten clones hold approximately 18% of a sample with 300,000 to 400,000 distinct CDR3 sequences, less than 9.5% of them seen once. Sequences were derived from PBMCs, sampled roughly 45 days after the first yellow fever vaccination. These receptors all stem from a young man who received the YFV17D yellow fever vaccine.

This rearrangement joins TRBV12-3 or TRBV12-4 to TRBJ2-3; D may match TRBD1 or TRBD2 (6 bases each). The CDR3 runs 15 residues. Deletions cut 7 bases from V and 2 bases from J, with 16 bases between. CDR3: CASTPPGADTDTQYF. CDR3 nucleotide sequence: TGTGCCAGCACTCCTCCGGGGGCGGACACAGATACGCAGTATTTT.

V and J are TRBV5-1 and TRBJ2-2, with D perhaps matching TRBD2 (6 bases). This CDR3 comprises 17 residues. Trimming took off 7 bases at V and 0 bases at J, with 19 bases between the two ends. Germline lookup yields CDR1 SGHRS and CDR2 YFSETQ. CDR3 DNA sequence: TGCGCCAGCGGCCTTCCCGCGGGGCAGACGAACACCGGGGAGCTGTTTTTT. Its translation is CASGLPAGQTNTGELFF.

The chain joins TRBV6-5 to TRBJ2-6; D call uncertain. V was trimmed by 8 bases and J by 2 bases, leaving 10 bases between them. The CDR3 loop spans 14 amino acids. The germline CDR1 and CDR2 sequences are MNHEY and SVGAGI. The CDR3 sequence is CASCLGPGANVLTF. The CDR3 DNA follows: TGTGCCAGCTGTTTGGGCCCTGGGGCCAACGTCCTGACTTTC.

This clonotype has more than one count but fewer than ten. The J gene is TRBJ1-1, the V gene TRBV12-3 or TRBV12-4; D unresolved. Trimming stripped 7 bases from V and 2 bases from J, with 14 bases between. The CDR3 is 14 amino acids. CDR3 sequence: CASTVGLTNTEAFF. DNA for the CDR3: TGTGCCAGCACTGTCGGGCTGACAAACACTGAAGCTTTCTTT.

The chain carries TRBV7-2 and TRBJ2-2, with a weak D call TRBD2 (5 bases). The CDR3 consists of 14 residues. Germline V CDR1 and CDR2: SGHTA, FQGNSA. Trimming removed 6 bases at V and 4 bases at J, with 12 bases between. The CDR3: CASRSLGGTGELFF. CDR3 DNA sequence: TGTGCCAGCAGGAGTCTTGGAGGCACCGGGGAGCTGTTTTTT.

This clonotype came up a few times. The gene calls are TRBV5-4 and TRBJ2-5; 10 bases map to TRBD2. The CDR3 is 14 amino acids. Germline V gene sequence: CDR1 SGHNT, CDR2 YYREEE (reference sequence). J was trimmed by 5 bases and V by 6 bases; bases with no gene match: 7. Here the CDR3 reads CASTPSGGLETQYF. The DNA of the CDR3 is TGTGCCAGCACGCCTAGCGGGGGCCTGGAGACCCAGTACTTC.

The chain couples TRBV10-1 to TRBJ2-5; 13 positions agree with TRBD2. The CDR3 consists of 16 residues. V was clipped by 2 bases and J by 4 bases; unmatched bases: 4. The germline CDR1 and CDR2 sequences are WNHNN and SYGVQD (reference sequence). CDR3: CASSEGTSGVGETQYF. CDR3 DNA sequence: TGCGCCAGCAGTGAGGGGACTAGCGGGGTCGGAGAGACCCAGTACTTC.

This clonotype showed up just a few times. The V and J genes are TRBV5-1 and TRBJ1-1; the D gene is possibly TRBD1 (6 bases). The germline V and J ends were trimmed by 3 bases and 2 bases, with 11 bases remaining between them. CDR1 is SGHRS, CDR2 YFSETQ, per germline. The CDR3 covers 14 residues. The DNA for the CDR3 is TGCGCCAGCAGCTCGAACAGGGCCAACACTGAAGCTTTCTTT. This translates into CASSSNRANTEAFF.

This clonotype was picked up a small number of times. The chain recombines TRBV7-9 with TRBJ1-1; D unresolved. Germline CDR1 and CDR2: SEHNR and FQNEAQ (reference sequence). The CDR3 is made up of 17 amino acids. Between the trimmed V and J ends, which lost 2 bases and 0 bases, there was a span of 16 bases. Written as DNA, the CDR3 is TGTGCCAGCAGCTTAAGAATTGCTGGTTGGATGAACACTGAAGCTTTCTTT. This translates into CASSLRIAGWMNTEAFF.

A few counts support this clonotype. The CDR3 here is CASSQGDGYGYTF. CDR3 bases: TGCGCCAGCAGCCAAGGCGACGGCTATGGCTACACCTTC. The chain joins TRBV4-3 to TRBJ1-2; no clear D gene. In germline, CDR1 is LGHNA, CDR2 YSLEER. The CDR3 covers 13 residues. Trimming removed 1 base from V and 4 bases from J, with 7 bases in between.

The rearrangement uses TRBV29-1 and TRBJ2-3, with 8 bases that match TRBD2. The CDR3 runs to 14 residues. J lost 1 base, V lost 3 bases, and 3 bases had no gene match. Per the germline V gene, CDR1 is SQVTM and CDR2 is ANQGSEA. The CDR3 bases are TGCAGCGTTGACGTGCGGGGGGGCACAGATACGCAGTATTTT. Its translation: CSVDVRGGTDTQYF.

This clonotype was counted a few times. This chain links TRBV20-1 with TRBJ1-2; a possible D gene is TRBD1 (5 bases). Germline CDR1 reads DFQATT; CDR2 reads SNEGSKA (reference sequence). Between the trimmed V and J ends, which lost 4 bases and 4 bases, there was a span of 13 bases. The CDR3 contains 13 residues. This CDR3 is CSAKINGGYGYTF. In DNA form, the CDR3 reads TGCAGTGCTAAGATTAATGGGGGCTATGGCTACACCTTC.

There are a few counts of this clonotype. V is TRBV12-3 or TRBV12-4 and J is TRBJ2-7, with a tentative D call TRBD1 (5 bases). CDR3 size: 14 residues. The V gene lost 2 bases and the J gene lost 4 bases, with 12 bases spanning the gap. CDR3 amino acids: CASSLRGSGYEQYF. The CDR3, as DNA: TGTGCCAGCAGTTTAAGGGGATCCGGTTACGAGCAGTACTTC.

The chain is built from TRBV6-6 and TRBJ1-5; D might be TRBD1 (5 bases). Germline-derived CDR1 and CDR2 are MNHNY and SVGAGI (reference sequence). V was trimmed by 6 bases and J by 8 bases, leaving 14 bases between them. The CDR3 sequence is 13 residues long. This CDR3 is CASSHGTGEPQHF. The DNA for the CDR3 is TGTGCCAGCAGCCACGGGACCGGGGAGCCCCAGCATTTT.

The CDR3 nucleotides read TGTGCCAGCAGTGGTTCAATAGGCAATCAGCCCCAGCATTTT. It specifies CASSGSIGNQPQHF. This chain joins TRBV6-2 or TRBV6-3 and TRBJ1-5, with D uncertain. V lost 5 bases and J 2 bases, leaving 10 bases between the germline ends. The CDR3 consists of 14 residues. Per the germline V gene, CDR1 is MNHEY and CDR2 is SVGEGT.